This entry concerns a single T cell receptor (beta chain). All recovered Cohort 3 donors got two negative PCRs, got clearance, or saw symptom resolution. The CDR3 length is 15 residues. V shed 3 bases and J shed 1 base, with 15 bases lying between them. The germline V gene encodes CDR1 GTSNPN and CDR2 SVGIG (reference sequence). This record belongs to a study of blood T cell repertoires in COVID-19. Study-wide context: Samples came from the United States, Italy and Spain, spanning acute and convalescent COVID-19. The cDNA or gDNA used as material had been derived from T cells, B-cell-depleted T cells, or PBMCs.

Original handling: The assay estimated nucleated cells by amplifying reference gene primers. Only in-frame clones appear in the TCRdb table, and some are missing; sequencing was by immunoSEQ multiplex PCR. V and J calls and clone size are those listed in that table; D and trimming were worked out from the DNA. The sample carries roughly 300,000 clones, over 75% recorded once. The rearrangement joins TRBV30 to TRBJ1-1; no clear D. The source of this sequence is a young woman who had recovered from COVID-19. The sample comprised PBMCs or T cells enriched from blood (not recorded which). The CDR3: CAWRPPRPTNTEAFF. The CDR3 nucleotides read TGTGCCTGGAGACCACCCCGCCCTACGAACACTGAAGCTTTCTTT.